This T cell receptor beta chain was recovered during a study of tumor-infiltrating lymphocytes in glioblastoma multiforme. As for this clonotype: At one end the junction does not follow the germline gene, possibly because of a read error.

Three nested ARM-PCR rounds with V-beta and C-beta primers built TCRB libraries. One entry per CDR3 protein results from TCRdb running MiXCR on the multiplex PCR reads. The top ten clones hold 33% of a sample with approximately 30,000 distinct CDR3 sequences, 60% to 75% of them seen once. This CDR3 contains 15 residues. The germline CDR1 and CDR2 sequences are SGHVS and FQNEAQ. The chain carries TRBV7-8 and TRBJ2-3, with 7 bases lining up with TRBD2. What was sequenced was brain tumor tissue. This receptor was identified in a male donor with glioblastoma. The CDR3 protein is CASSPREGSTVTQYF. The CDR3 nucleotides are TGTGCCAGCAGCCCCAGGGAGGGAAGCACAGTTACGCAGTATTTT.